This TCR beta chain was sequenced for a study of shared clonotypes between healthy human individuals. Across the study: A donor's plate count was three for CD4 naive and three for CD4 memory; CD8 naive had two and CD8 memory one. Study-level findings and limits: Clonotypes not shared had lower generation probabilities than those common to all four donors. Estimated richness values were generally larger in naive subsets than in memory subsets.

Only one count was recorded for this clone. Its antigen is unidentified. Profiled with immunoSEQ multiplex PCR; TCRdb holds only in-frame clones, not every one. In the table there are millions of clones, around 90% of which are singletons. The receptor's source is a man aged 18 to 30 in good health. Sequencing was carried out using naive CD4+ T cells sorted from blood. Specified subset: CD45RA+ positively selected.

CDR3 DNA sequence: TGTGCCAGCAGCTCCGGGAGCACAGATACGCAGTATTTT. Its protein is CASSSGSTDTQYF. The V call is TRBV7-6, the J call TRBJ2-3; D is ambiguous. The CDR3 loop spans 13 amino acids. Trimming pared 4 bases from V and 0 bases from J, leaving 5 bases between. Germline V gene lookup returns CDR1 SGHVS and CDR2 FNYEAQ.